This T cell receptor beta chain was identified during a study of CD8+ T cells in alopecia areata. Sequencing templates came from extracted RNA that was reverse transcribed into cDNA. Clones were sequenced by immunoSEQ multiplex PCR, and TCRdb holds only the in-frame ones, with some missing. The table records around 190,000 clones, under 80% of them present only once. Documented treatment: oral pan-JAK inhibitor, 5-10 mg twice daily. This CDR3 spans 16 amino acids. Germline CDR1 SGDLS, CDR2 YYNGEE. Trimming took 4 bases from V and 1 from J, leaving 12 bases between them. Findings of the study overall: Lesional scalp exceeded normal scalp in clonality, especially in alopecia totalis/universalis. Throughout tofacitinib, many expanded lesional clones continued to persist in scalp and blood.

Comments on this clone: Its antigen remains unknown.

The chain is built from TRBV9 and TRBJ2-6, with a weak D call TRBD2 (5 bases). The specimen comprised CD4+ T cells sorted from blood, sampled at week 49, from a patient treated with tofacitinib. This sequence was found in a human donor with alopecia areata. This CDR3 reads CASSPRGGSGANVLTF. The CDR3, as DNA: TGTGCCAGCAGCCCCAGAGGCGGGTCTGGGGCCAACGTCCTGACTTTC.